Sequencing of this T cell receptor (beta chain) was carried out in a study of early T cells in non-severe SARS-CoV-2 infection. MiXCR, applied by TCRdb to the 5' RACE reads, yields one record per CDR3 protein. The sample lists over 90,000 distinct CDR3 sequences, around 14% occurring once. This clonotype has a count of ten or more. Germline V gene lookup returns CDR1 SGHAT and CDR2 FQNNGV. The CDR3 spans 12 residues. V was trimmed by 4 bases and J by 6 bases, leaving 10 bases between them. This rearrangement joins TRBV11-2 to TRBJ2-7, with D perhaps matching TRBD1 (7 bases). Sequenced input: whole blood. This TCR was recovered from an adult who was a healthcare worker with PCR-confirmed SARS-CoV-2 infection or an uninfected control (not recorded which). The CDR3 sequence: CASSSQGGEQYF. CDR3 nucleotides: TGTGCCAGCAGCTCCCAGGGGGGCGAGCAGTACTTC.